These 6 T cell receptor beta chains were sequenced from one sample in a study of T cell responses to AZD1222 COVID-19 vaccine. Profiled with immunoSEQ multiplex PCR; TCRdb holds only in-frame clones, not every one. The sample contains about 140,000 clones, roughly 92% of which appear only once. The source was peripheral blood, collected on day 0 of AZD1222 vaccination. Receptors originate from an adult in good health.

This clone was seen a single time. The chain employs TRBV5-4 and TRBJ2-5, with 7 nucleotides matching TRBD2. After removal of 4 bases from V and 5 bases from J, the junction contained 8 bases not matched to a gene. The CDR3 sequence is 14 residues long. Germline values: CDR1 SGHNT, CDR2 YYREEE (reference sequence). CDR3 protein: CASSPGTNDETQYF. In nucleotides, the CDR3 is TGTGCCAGCAGCCCCGGGACTAACGACGAGACCCAGTACTTC.

This rearrangement joins TRBV28 to TRBJ1-2; D uncertain. The CDR3 loop spans 17 amino acids. With 6 bases removed from V and 2 bases from J, the gap between germline ends came to 22 bases. Germline V gene lookup returns CDR1 MDHEN and CDR2 SYDVKM. The CDR3 DNA is TGTGCCAGCAGCAATGAGAGAATTCTAGGGATCAACTATGGCTACACCTTC. It specifies CASSNERILGINYGYTF.

The genes are TRBV4-1 and TRBJ1-4; unclear D gene. Per the germline V gene, CDR1 is MGHRA and CDR2 is YSYEKL. Trimming cost V 1 base and J 4 bases, with 13 bases left between them. The CDR3 totals 16 residues. CDR3 loop: CASSQVSGRINEKLFF. For the CDR3, the DNA is TGCGCCAGCAGCCAAGTAAGCGGGCGAATTAATGAAAAACTGTTTTTT.

This chain connects TRBV19 to TRBJ2-7; D remains unclear. The CDR3 has 13 amino acids. V lost 1 base, J lost 5 bases, and 9 bases lay in between. CDR1 and CDR2 from the germline V gene are LNHDA and SQIVND (reference sequence). The CDR3 protein is CASSIGGLDEQYF. DNA of the CDR3: TGTGCCAGTAGTATAGGGGGTCTGGACGAGCAGTACTTC.

The rearrangement joins TRBV6-1 to TRBJ1-6; D is uncertain. CDR1 is MNHNS and CDR2 is SASEGT in the germline V gene. V gave up 1 base and J gave up 7 bases, with 5 bases separating them. The CDR3 is 13 residues long. The CDR3 loop is CASSEVTNSPLHF. The CDR3 nucleotides read TGTGCCAGCAGTGAAGTAACGAATTCACCCCTCCACTTT.

The J gene is TRBJ2-7, the V gene TRBV5-1; D is undetermined. CDR3 length: 14 amino acids. CDR1 and CDR2 (germline): SGHRS, YFSETQ. Trimming removed 3 bases from V and 1 base from J, with 11 bases in between. This chain's CDR3 is CASSYASPSYEQYF. The CDR3 nucleotides read TGCGCCAGCAGCTACGCCTCGCCGTCCTACGAGCAGTACTTC.